These T cell receptor beta chains were read from a single sample in a study of blood T cell repertoires in COVID-19. The protocol was immunoSEQ multiplex PCR, while the TCRdb copy is restricted to in-frame clones and leaves out a portion. The repertoire holds hundreds of thousands of clones, 90% seen once, with around 2.6% in the top ten. Sequencing input: PBMCs or T cells enriched from blood (not recorded which). Receptor source: a man aged 55-75 years who had recovered from COVID-19. The conserved cysteine and the conserved F or W are not part of the CDR3 here. The D gene is left open where the match is weak. A clone size is listed for some rows: how often the clone was seen (once, few, many), or a class if it is expanded.

>.|TRBV9|once|TRBJ2-3
ASSIRADTQY
>.|TRBV24-1|.|TRBJ2-7
ATSDFHKHGSYGRSYEQY
>TRBD2|TRBV30|few|TRBJ2-1
AWSAGTSYNEQF
>.|TRBV11-2|.|TRBJ1-6
ASSTVGRVRSPLH
>.|TRBV7-9|.|TRBJ1-1
ASSLGAGRYTEAF
>TRBD1|TRBV6-6|.|TRBJ1-2
ASSPQGNRGNNYGYT
>.|TRBV6-5|.|TRBJ2-5
ANPSGRFDGTQY
>.|TRBV12-3/TRBV12-4|.|TRBJ1-1
ASSPQGYTEAF
>.|TRBV7-9|.|TRBJ2-7
ASSSRSYEQY
>TRBD1|TRBV10-3|.|TRBJ1-2
AISVRDRGYYGYT
>.|TRBV7-8|.|TRBJ2-4
ASSSQRQNHLAKNIQY
>TRBD1|TRBV5-8|.|TRBJ1-2
ASSVGQGYGYT
>.|TRBV7-9|.|TRBJ1-6
ASSATGPNSPLH
>TRBD1|TRBV3-1/TRBV3-2|.|TRBJ2-7
ASSRWTGFNEQY
>.|TRBV6-5|.|TRBJ1-2
ASSSDRTNYGYT
>.|TRBV6-6|.|TRBJ1-4
ASSSNRNEKLF
>TRBD1|TRBV6-1|few|TRBJ1-1
ASSGTQQGLRNTEAF
>.|TRBV29-1|.|TRBJ1-1
SVWTVVGNTEAF
>.|TRBV2|.|TRBJ2-7
ASTHEGRGSYEQY
>.|TRBV7-9|once|TRBJ2-7
ASSLEVAEDYEQY